This T cell receptor (beta chain) originates from a study of cytomegalovirus exposure and HLA in healthy donors. Overall study results and limits: With later analysis, a missense DCLRE1C variant became linked to TCR beta V- and J-gene trimming. Later work found most CMV-associated TCR beta chains apparently HLA-restricted.

The V end lost 3 bases, the J end lost 1 base, and 6 bases lay between the germline ends. The CDR3 is 13 residues long. CDR1 is SGHTA, CDR2 FQGNSA, per germline. The primer mix had 60 Vbeta and 13 Jbeta primers. TCRdb keeps only in-frame clones here, not all; method: immunoSEQ multiplex PCR. The sample consists of about 98,000 clones, roughly three quarters of them appearing once. As to this clone: No antigen is known for it.

The specimen was PBMCs. The chain recombines TRBV7-2 with TRBJ1-1, with unresolved D. This receptor was identified in a man aged 35-49 years in good health and CMV-seronegative. The CDR3 spells CASSLPGNTEAFF. CDR3 in DNA: TGTGCCAGCAGCTTGCCAGGGAACACTGAAGCTTTCTTT.